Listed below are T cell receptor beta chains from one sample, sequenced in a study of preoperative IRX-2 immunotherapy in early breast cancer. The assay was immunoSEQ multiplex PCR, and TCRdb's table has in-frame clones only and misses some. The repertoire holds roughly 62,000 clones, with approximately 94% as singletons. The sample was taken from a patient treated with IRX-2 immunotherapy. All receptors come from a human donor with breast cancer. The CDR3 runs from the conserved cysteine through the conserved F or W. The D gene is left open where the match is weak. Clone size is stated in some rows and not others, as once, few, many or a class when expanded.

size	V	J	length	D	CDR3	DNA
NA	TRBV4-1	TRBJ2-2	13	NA	CASSQDLETMLFF	TGCGCCAGCAGCCAAGATTTGGAGACAATGTTGTTTTTT
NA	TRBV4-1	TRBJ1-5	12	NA	CASSQGTQPQHF	TGCGCCAGCAGCCAAGGGACTCAGCCCCAGCATTTT
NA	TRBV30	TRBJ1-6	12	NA	CAWTTRSAALHF	TGTGCCTGGACCACCCGGTCCGCAGCCCTCCACTTT
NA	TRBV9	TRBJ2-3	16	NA	CASSVDGRRHTDTQYF	TGTGCCAGCAGCGTAGACGGCAGGCGCCACACAGATACGCAGTATTTT
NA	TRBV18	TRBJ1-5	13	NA	CASSPMRDEPQHF	TGTGCCAGCTCACCAATGAGGGATGAGCCCCAGCATTTT
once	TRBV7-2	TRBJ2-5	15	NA	CASSFWGRGSETQYF	TGTGCCAGCAGCTTTTGGGGTAGGGGTTCCGAGACCCAGTACTTC
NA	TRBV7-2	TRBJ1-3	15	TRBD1	CASSWTGGTGNTIYF	TGTGCCAGCAGCTGGACAGGGGGGACTGGAAACACCATATATTTT
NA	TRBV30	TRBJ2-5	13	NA	CAWSPGGRETQYF	TGTGCCTGGAGTCCTGGGGGTCGGGAGACCCAGTACTTC
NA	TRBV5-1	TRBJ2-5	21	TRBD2	CASSSPILASGAPRLQETQYF	TGCGCCAGCAGCTCCCCGATCCTTGCTAGCGGGGCGCCGCGATTACAAGAGACCCAGTACTTC
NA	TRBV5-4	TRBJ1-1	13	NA	CASTRRGGTEAFF	TGTGCCAGCACCCGTCGGGGTGGAACTGAAGCTTTCTTT
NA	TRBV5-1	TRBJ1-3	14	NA	CASSLGTSGNTIYF	TGCGCCAGCAGCTTGGGGACGTCTGGGAACACCATATATTTT
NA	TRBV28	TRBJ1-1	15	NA	CASSLARGRETEAFF	TGTGCCAGCAGTTTAGCCCGGGGAAGGGAGACTGAAGCTTTCTTT
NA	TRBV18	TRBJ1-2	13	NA	CASSPGENYGYTF	TGTGCCAGCTCACCCGGGGAGAACTATGGCTACACCTTC
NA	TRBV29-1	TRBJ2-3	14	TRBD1	CSLSPGQGSDTQYF	TGCAGCTTATCACCGGGACAGGGCTCAGATACGCAGTATTTT
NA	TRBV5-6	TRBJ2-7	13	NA	CASSLGGLGEQYF	TGTGCCAGCAGCTTGGGGGGGCTGGGCGAGCAGTACTTC
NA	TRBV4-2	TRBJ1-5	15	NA	CASSGGATGNQPQHF	TGTGCCAGCAGCGGAGGGGCGACGGGTAATCAGCCCCAGCATTTT
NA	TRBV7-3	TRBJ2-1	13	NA	CASSRTNSFEQFF	TGTGCCAGCAGCAGAACCAACAGCTTTGAGCAGTTCTTC
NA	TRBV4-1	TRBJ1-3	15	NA	CASSHTQSTGNTIYF	TGCGCCAGCAGCCACACACAATCTACTGGAAACACCATATATTTT
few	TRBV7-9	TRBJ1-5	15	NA	CASSSTGPGDQPQHF	TGTGCCAGCAGCTCAACAGGGCCGGGTGATCAGCCCCAGCATTTT
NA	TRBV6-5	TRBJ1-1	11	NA	CASGRGFGAFF	TGTGCCAGCGGAAGGGGTTTTGGAGCTTTCTTT
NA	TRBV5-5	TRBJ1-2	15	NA	CASSPNLQKNYGYTF	TGTGCCAGCAGCCCCAACCTACAGAAAAACTATGGCTACACCTTC
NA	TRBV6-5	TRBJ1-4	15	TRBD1	CASRLGGGDNEKLFF	TGTGCCAGCAGGCTAGGGGGCGGTGATAATGAAAAACTGTTTTTT
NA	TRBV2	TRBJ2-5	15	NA	CASSDPWGRQETQYF	TGTGCCAGCAGTGATCCCTGGGGCAGACAAGAGACCCAGTACTTC